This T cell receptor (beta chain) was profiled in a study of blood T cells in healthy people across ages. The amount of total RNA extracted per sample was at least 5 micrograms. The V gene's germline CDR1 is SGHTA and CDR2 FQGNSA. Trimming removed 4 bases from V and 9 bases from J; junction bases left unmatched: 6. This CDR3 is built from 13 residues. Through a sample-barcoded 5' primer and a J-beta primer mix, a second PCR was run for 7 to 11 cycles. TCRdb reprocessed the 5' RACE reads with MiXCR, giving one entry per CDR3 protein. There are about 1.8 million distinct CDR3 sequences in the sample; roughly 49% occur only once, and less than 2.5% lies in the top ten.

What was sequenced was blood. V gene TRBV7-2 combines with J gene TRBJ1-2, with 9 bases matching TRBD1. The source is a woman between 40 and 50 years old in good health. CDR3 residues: CASSWGTGTRYTF. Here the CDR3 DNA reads TGTGCCAGCAGCTGGGGGACAGGGACCCGCTACACCTTC.